This T cell receptor (beta chain) derives from a study of radiotherapy plus CTLA-4 blockade in lung cancer. About the study: Among all patients, 18% showed objective responses, while about 30% had disease control. Overall study findings and caveats: Blood TCR clones of tumor origin expanded after radiotherapy plus ipilimumab. Reports state that early shifts in blood T cell clones, with interferon-beta, best predicted response.

Germline V CDR1 and CDR2: MNHEY, SVGAGI. This CDR3 contains 14 residues. V trimming: 5 bases; J trimming: 1 base; junction bases outside the gene matches: 4. Focal radiation was given together with CTLA-4 blockade (ipilimumab) to patients with chemo-refractory metastatic non-small-cell lung cancer. This clone is medium-sized (0.01 to 0.1%) in the sample. Its matching antigen is unknown. Repertoires were generated with immunoSEQ multiplex PCR, while TCRdb's copy carries only in-frame clones and drops some. Found here are about 59,000 clones, about 80% of them singletons; the top ten hold roughly 6.7%. The sample consisted of peripheral blood, taken from a patient treated with radiotherapy plus ipilimumab. The chain recombines TRBV6-5 with TRBJ2-7; 8 bases line up with TRBD2. This receptor was identified in a human donor with non-small cell lung cancer whose response to radiotherapy plus ipilimumab could not be evaluated. For the CDR3, the DNA is TGTGCCAGCAGTGACTTAGCGGGGTCCTACGAGCAGTACTTC. Protein sequence: CASSDLAGSYEQYF.